This T cell receptor beta chain comes out of a study of shared clonotypes between healthy human individuals. General study results and limits: Investigators collected only blood, and repertoires in tissues likely differ. Compared with clonotypes that all four donors shared, non-shared clonotypes had lower generation probabilities. It was the few donors that limited the genetic and exposure-history diversity represented.

The V and J ends lost 6 bases and 5 bases respectively, with 19 bases between them. This CDR3 comprises 14 residues. Germline V lookup: CDR1 SQVTM, CDR2 ANQGSEA. TCRdb's copy holds only in-frame clones and misses some; the assay was immunoSEQ multiplex PCR. This table holds over a million clones, about 74% found once. Points on this clone: Its antigen is currently unknown.

This chain links TRBV29-1 with TRBJ1-1, with D maybe TRBD1 (6 bases). Sequenced material: memory CD4+ T cells sorted from blood. Subset defined: CD45RA-negative fraction. This clonotype originated in a man between 18 and 35 years old in good health. The CDR3 sequence: CSVEKQGSGTEAFF. The CDR3 nucleotides are TGCAGCGTGGAGAAACAGGGATCGGGGACTGAAGCTTTCTTT.